This is a list of T cell receptor beta chains from one sample in a study of shared clonotypes between healthy human individuals. Profiled with immunoSEQ multiplex PCR; TCRdb holds only in-frame clones, not every one. The sample has about 770,000 clones; around 77% are singletons. Sequencing used memory CD4+ T cells sorted from blood. The receptors here all came from a woman aged 30 to 39 in good health. Each CDR3 is given with its conserved first and last residue. D genes are given only for firm matches. Clone sizes are given selectively: once, few, many, or a class where the clone is expanded.

clone size: many; D gene: NA; J gene: TRBJ2-2; V gene: TRBV6-5; CDR3 protein: CASSHTDTGPGELFF; CDR3 DNA: TGTGCCAGCAGTCACACCGACACAGGGCCCGGGGAGCTGTTTTTT
clone size: NA; D gene: NA; J gene: TRBJ2-7; V gene: TRBV28; CDR3 protein: CASSRLRHKEQYF; CDR3 DNA: TGTGCCAGCAGCCGACTCCGACACAAAGAGCAGTACTTC
clone size: NA; D gene: NA; J gene: TRBJ2-3; V gene: TRBV5-1; CDR3 protein: CASRSTSGNTQYF; CDR3 DNA: TGCGCCAGCAGGTCAACCAGCGGAAATACGCAGTATTTT
clone size: NA; D gene: NA; J gene: TRBJ1-1; V gene: TRBV15; CDR3 protein: CATSRAIRADAFF; CDR3 DNA: TGTGCCACCAGCAGAGCCATCAGGGCAGATGCTTTCTTT
clone size: NA; D gene: NA; J gene: TRBJ2-3; V gene: TRBV7-6; CDR3 protein: CASSPGGTDTQYF; CDR3 DNA: TGTGCCAGCAGCCCCGGCGGCACAGATACGCAGTATTTT
clone size: few; D gene: NA; J gene: TRBJ1-1; V gene: TRBV6-5; CDR3 protein: CASGHGAEAFF; CDR3 DNA: TGTGCCAGCGGACACGGGGCTGAAGCTTTCTTT
clone size: NA; D gene: TRBD1; J gene: TRBJ2-7; V gene: TRBV20-1; CDR3 protein: CSAPRQGEQYF; CDR3 DNA: TGCAGTGCTCCCCGACAGGGCGAGCAGTACTTC
clone size: few; D gene: NA; J gene: TRBJ2-3; V gene: TRBV5-1; CDR3 protein: CASSPQGGGPTDTQYF; CDR3 DNA: TGCGCCAGCAGCCCCCAGGGTGGGGGGCCCACAGATACGCAGTATTTT
clone size: NA; D gene: NA; J gene: TRBJ2-3; V gene: TRBV11-3; CDR3 protein: CASSFSVGTDTQYF; CDR3 DNA: TGTGCCAGCAGCTTCAGTGTCGGGACAGATACGCAGTATTTT
clone size: few; D gene: TRBD1; J gene: TRBJ1-5; V gene: TRBV19; CDR3 protein: CASRTPGQAVNQPQHF; CDR3 DNA: TGTGCCAGTAGAACACCGGGACAGGCGGTCAATCAGCCCCAGCATTTT
clone size: NA; D gene: NA; J gene: TRBJ2-3; V gene: TRBV7-9; CDR3 protein: CASSLLGSDTQYF; CDR3 DNA: TGTGCCAGCAGCTTACTGGGCTCAGATACGCAGTATTTT
clone size: NA; D gene: NA; J gene: TRBJ2-3; V gene: TRBV7-6; CDR3 protein: CASSLGRGSETGTDTQYF; CDR3 DNA: TGTGCCAGCAGCTTAGGCCGTGGGTCAGAAACCGGCACAGATACGCAGTATTTT
clone size: NA; D gene: TRBD2; J gene: TRBJ2-7; V gene: TRBV28; CDR3 protein: CASSLVAGGPDSYEQYF; CDR3 DNA: TGTGCCAGCAGCCTTGTAGCGGGAGGGCCGGATTCCTACGAGCAGTACTTC
clone size: few; D gene: NA; J gene: TRBJ2-7; V gene: TRBV6-5; CDR3 protein: CASSYVYEQYF; CDR3 DNA: TGTGCCAGCAGTTACGTCTACGAGCAGTACTTC
clone size: NA; D gene: NA; J gene: TRBJ2-2; V gene: TRBV21-1; CDR3 protein: CASSFRRQGRGGPGELFF; CDR3 DNA: TGTGCCAGCAGCTTTCGACGACAGGGCAGGGGAGGTCCCGGGGAGCTGTTTTTT
clone size: few; D gene: TRBD2; J gene: TRBJ2-3; V gene: TRBV19; CDR3 protein: CASRTSGSTDTQYF; CDR3 DNA: TGTGCCAGTAGGACTAGCGGAAGCACAGATACGCAGTATTTT
clone size: NA; D gene: NA; J gene: TRBJ2-5; V gene: TRBV11-2; CDR3 protein: CASSQGGGIQETQYF; CDR3 DNA: TGTGCCAGCAGCCAAGGGGGAGGGATTCAAGAGACCCAGTACTTC
clone size: few; D gene: NA; J gene: TRBJ1-5; V gene: TRBV6-5; CDR3 protein: CASSYAEYQPQHF; CDR3 DNA: TGTGCCAGCAGTTACGCGGAATATCAGCCCCAGCATTTT
clone size: NA; D gene: NA; J gene: TRBJ1-1; V gene: TRBV14; CDR3 protein: CASSQQPLNTEAFF; CDR3 DNA: TGTGCCAGCAGCCAACAGCCCCTGAACACTGAAGCTTTCTTT
clone size: NA; D gene: NA; J gene: TRBJ1-5; V gene: TRBV2; CDR3 protein: CASRLRQSNQPQHF; CDR3 DNA: TGTGCCAGCAGACTGCGACAGAGCAATCAGCCCCAGCATTTT
clone size: NA; D gene: TRBD1; J gene: TRBJ2-3; V gene: TRBV4-1; CDR3 protein: CASSRRAGTGGTSTDTQYF; CDR3 DNA: TGCGCCAGCAGCCGACGAGCCGGGACAGGGGGCACTAGCACAGATACGCAGTATTTT
clone size: NA; D gene: TRBD1; J gene: TRBJ1-5; V gene: TRBV19; CDR3 protein: CASSIPGGSYSNQPQHF; CDR3 DNA: TGTGCCAGTAGTATCCCAGGGGGCTCCTATAGCAATCAGCCCCAGCATTTT
clone size: NA; D gene: TRBD2; J gene: TRBJ2-3; V gene: TRBV5-1; CDR3 protein: CASSRKAGTSGTDTQYF; CDR3 DNA: TGCGCCAGCAGCCGTAAAGCCGGGACTAGCGGCACAGATACGCAGTATTTT
clone size: NA; D gene: TRBD1; J gene: TRBJ2-5; V gene: TRBV19; CDR3 protein: CASSEPGQGDTQYF; CDR3 DNA: TGTGCCAGTAGTGAACCGGGACAGGGGGATACCCAGTACTTC
clone size: NA; D gene: NA; J gene: TRBJ2-7; V gene: TRBV4-1; CDR3 protein: CASSQDLSIGYNEQYF; CDR3 DNA: TGCGCCAGCAGCCAAGACCTGAGCATAGGTTACAACGAGCAGTACTTC
clone size: NA; D gene: TRBD1; J gene: TRBJ1-1; V gene: TRBV18; CDR3 protein: CASSPVTGRTEAFF; CDR3 DNA: TGTGCCAGCTCACCAGTGACAGGGAGGACTGAAGCTTTCTTT
clone size: once; D gene: NA; J gene: TRBJ2-2; V gene: TRBV28; CDR3 protein: CASSLPGLNTGELFF; CDR3 DNA: TGTGCCAGCAGTTTGCCGGGACTTAACACCGGGGAGCTGTTTTTT
clone size: NA; D gene: TRBD2; J gene: TRBJ2-2; V gene: TRBV5-1; CDR3 protein: CASSWGTSGNTGELFF; CDR3 DNA: TGCGCCAGCAGCTGGGGGACTAGCGGTAACACCGGGGAGCTGTTTTTT
clone size: NA; D gene: TRBD1; J gene: TRBJ2-7; V gene: TRBV5-1; CDR3 protein: CASSSTPGTGTYEQYF; CDR3 DNA: TGCGCCAGCAGCTCAACCCCCGGGACAGGTACCTACGAGCAGTACTTC
clone size: few; D gene: NA; J gene: TRBJ2-2; V gene: TRBV5-1; CDR3 protein: CASMVGTNTGELFF; CDR3 DNA: TGCGCCAGCATGGTGGGGACGAACACCGGGGAGCTGTTTTTT
clone size: NA; D gene: NA; J gene: TRBJ2-7; V gene: TRBV5-1; CDR3 protein: CASSLGFGSPAYEQYF; CDR3 DNA: TGCGCCAGCAGCTTGGGGTTTGGTTCCCCGGCGTACGAGCAGTACTTC
clone size: NA; D gene: TRBD1; J gene: TRBJ1-2; V gene: TRBV7-8; CDR3 protein: CASSHIPGQGDYGYTF; CDR3 DNA: TGTGCCAGCAGCCATATCCCGGGACAGGGAGACTATGGCTACACCTTC
clone size: NA; D gene: TRBD2; J gene: TRBJ2-7; V gene: TRBV11-1; CDR3 protein: CASSGTSGRSYEQYF; CDR3 DNA: TGTGCCAGCAGCGGAACTAGCGGGAGATCCTACGAGCAGTACTTC
clone size: NA; D gene: TRBD2; J gene: TRBJ2-5; V gene: TRBV7-8; CDR3 protein: CASSPEQRGKTQYF; CDR3 DNA: TGTGCCAGCAGCCCCGAACAGCGGGGGAAGACCCAGTACTTC
clone size: NA; D gene: TRBD1; J gene: TRBJ1-1; V gene: TRBV11-2; CDR3 protein: CASSRDRVNTEAFF; CDR3 DNA: TGTGCCAGCAGTCGGGACAGGGTGAACACTGAAGCTTTCTTT
clone size: NA; D gene: TRBD2; J gene: TRBJ2-3; V gene: TRBV7-2; CDR3 protein: CASSLEISGRTQYF; CDR3 DNA: TGTGCCAGCAGCTTAGAAATTAGCGGGAGAACGCAGTATTTT
clone size: NA; D gene: NA; J gene: TRBJ1-2; V gene: TRBV30; CDR3 protein: CAWSTGPPIDGYTF; CDR3 DNA: TGTGCCTGGAGTACCGGGCCCCCCATCGACGGCTACACCTTC
clone size: NA; D gene: TRBD2; J gene: TRBJ2-7; V gene: TRBV28; CDR3 protein: CASRLAGAHEQYF; CDR3 DNA: TGTGCCAGCAGACTAGCGGGAGCCCACGAGCAGTACTTC
clone size: NA; D gene: TRBD2; J gene: TRBJ2-2; V gene: TRBV9; CDR3 protein: CASSVDPSGTGELFF; CDR3 DNA: TGTGCCAGCAGCGTAGATCCTAGCGGCACCGGGGAGCTGTTTTTT
clone size: NA; D gene: TRBD1; J gene: TRBJ1-2; V gene: TRBV6-1; CDR3 protein: CASSRSGTGGGYTF; CDR3 DNA: TGTGCCAGCAGCCGATCCGGGACAGGGGGTGGCTACACCTTC
clone size: NA; D gene: NA; J gene: TRBJ2-7; V gene: TRBV5-1; CDR3 protein: CASSLAPQASYEQYF; CDR3 DNA: TGCGCCAGCAGCTTGGCCCCCCAAGCGTCCTACGAGCAGTACTTC
clone size: NA; D gene: NA; J gene: TRBJ2-1; V gene: TRBV27; CDR3 protein: CASSLIGYNEQFF; CDR3 DNA: TGTGCCAGCAGTTTGATAGGGTACAATGAGCAGTTCTTC
clone size: many; D gene: TRBD2; J gene: TRBJ2-1; V gene: TRBV6-6; CDR3 protein: CASSYTTSGTYNEQFF; CDR3 DNA: TGTGCCAGCAGTTACACTACTAGCGGTACCTACAATGAGCAGTTCTTC
clone size: once; D gene: NA; J gene: TRBJ1-2; V gene: TRBV5-5; CDR3 protein: CASSPSLFGYTF; CDR3 DNA: TGTGCCAGCAGCCCGTCCTTGTTTGGCTACACCTTC
clone size: NA; D gene: NA; J gene: TRBJ1-3; V gene: TRBV6-1; CDR3 protein: CASSDWAAGNTIYF; CDR3 DNA: TGTGCCAGCAGTGATTGGGCGGCTGGAAACACCATATATTTT
clone size: NA; D gene: NA; J gene: TRBJ1-2; V gene: TRBV28; CDR3 protein: CASRHETGRRYGYTF; CDR3 DNA: TGTGCCAGCAGACATGAAACAGGGAGGAGGTATGGCTACACCTTC
clone size: NA; D gene: NA; J gene: TRBJ2-5; V gene: TRBV5-1; CDR3 protein: CASSWGGSGQETQYF; CDR3 DNA: TGCGCCAGCAGCTGGGGTGGGTCCGGACAAGAGACCCAGTACTTC
clone size: NA; D gene: NA; J gene: TRBJ1-5; V gene: TRBV28; CDR3 protein: CASSLEGSNQPQHF; CDR3 DNA: TGTGCCAGCAGTTTAGAAGGGAGCAATCAGCCCCAGCATTTT
clone size: once; D gene: TRBD2; J gene: TRBJ2-1; V gene: TRBV28; CDR3 protein: CASRTSGSYEQFF; CDR3 DNA: TGTGCCAGTAGGACTAGCGGGAGTTATGAGCAGTTCTTC
clone size: NA; D gene: NA; J gene: TRBJ2-1; V gene: TRBV19; CDR3 protein: CASAVASENNEQFF; CDR3 DNA: TGTGCCAGTGCTGTGGCTAGCGAAAACAATGAGCAGTTCTTC
clone size: NA; D gene: NA; J gene: TRBJ1-1; V gene: TRBV27; CDR3 protein: CASSWDGRAFF; CDR3 DNA: TGTGCCAGCAGCTGGGACGGTAGAGCTTTCTTT